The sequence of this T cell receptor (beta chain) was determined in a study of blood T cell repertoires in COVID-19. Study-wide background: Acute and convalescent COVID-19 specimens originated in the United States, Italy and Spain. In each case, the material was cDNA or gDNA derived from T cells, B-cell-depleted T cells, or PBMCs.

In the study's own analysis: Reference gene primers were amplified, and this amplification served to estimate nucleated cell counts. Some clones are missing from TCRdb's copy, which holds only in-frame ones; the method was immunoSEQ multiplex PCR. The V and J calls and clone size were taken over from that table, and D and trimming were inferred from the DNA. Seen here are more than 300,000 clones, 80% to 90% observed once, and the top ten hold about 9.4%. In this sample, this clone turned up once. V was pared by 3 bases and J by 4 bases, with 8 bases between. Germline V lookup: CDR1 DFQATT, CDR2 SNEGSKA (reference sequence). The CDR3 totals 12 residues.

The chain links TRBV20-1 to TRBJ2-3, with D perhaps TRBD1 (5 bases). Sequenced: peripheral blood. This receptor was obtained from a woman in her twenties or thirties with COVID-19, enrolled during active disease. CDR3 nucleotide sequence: TGCAGTGCTAGTTTACAGGCAGATACGCAGTATTTT. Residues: CSASLQADTQYF.